Below, 21 T cell receptor beta chains from the same sample are listed, as sequenced in a study of blood T cell repertoires in COVID-19. Libraries were prepared by immunoSEQ multiplex PCR; TCRdb keeps only in-frame clonotypes and omits some of them. The sample records roughly 88,000 clones, about nine tenths being singletons. Sequenced sample: peripheral blood. The source of these receptors is a woman aged 50 to 60 in a cohort sampled during active COVID-19.

This chain connects TRBV5-1 to TRBJ1-2, with 11 positions matching TRBD1. CDR1 is SGHRS, CDR2 YFSETQ, per germline. The CDR3 extends over 14 amino acids. Trimming took 5 bases from V and 5 from J; bases not matched to a gene: 5. The CDR3 loop is CASRLGTGGYGYTF. The CDR3 bases are TGCGCCAGCAGACTCGGGACAGGGGGGTATGGCTACACCTTC.

V is TRBV29-1 and J is TRBJ2-7, with TRBD2 matching 9 bases. Germline trimming cut 8 bases from V and 1 base from J; bases unmatched to any gene: 12. The CDR3 runs to 15 residues. Germline lookup yields CDR1 SQVTM and CDR2 ANQGSEA. DNA for the CDR3: TGCAGCCTTAACCCCCGCCTAGCGGGGTCCTACGAGCAGTACTTC. Protein: CSLNPRLAGSYEQYF.

A single count supports this clone. The genes are TRBV7-3 and TRBJ2-1, with 14 nucleotides matching TRBD2. This CDR3 comprises 17 residues. Trimming took 5 bases from V and 5 from J; bases not matched to a gene: 8. Looked up from germline, CDR1 is SGHTA and CDR2 is FQGTGA. The CDR3 protein is CASSRNPGLAGDNEQFF. Here the CDR3 DNA reads TGTGCCAGCAGCCGCAATCCGGGACTAGCGGGGGACAATGAGCAGTTCTTC.

The genes are TRBV7-8 and TRBJ1-5, with D possibly TRBD1 on 6 matching bases. Deletions cut 4 bases from V and 0 bases from J, with 10 bases between. This CDR3 has 15 amino acids. CDR1 SGHVS and CDR2 FQNEAQ come from the germline V gene. This chain's CDR3 is CASSSYRVSNQPQHF. CDR3 DNA: TGTGCCAGCAGCTCGTACAGGGTTAGCAATCAGCCCCAGCATTTT.

The chain carries TRBV4-1 and TRBJ1-4, with 9 nucleotides matching TRBD1. The CDR3 has 16 residues. Germline trimming cut 0 bases from V and 8 bases from J; bases unmatched to any gene: 7. Germline lookup yields CDR1 MGHRA and CDR2 YSYEKL. CDR3 DNA: TGCGCCAGCAGCCAAGACGGGACAGGGAAGGGCGAAAAACTGTTTTTT. Its protein is CASSQDGTGKGEKLFF.

The chain uses TRBV9 and TRBJ2-3; D gene unclear. The CDR3 covers 16 residues. Trimming stripped 3 bases from V and 2 bases from J, with 16 bases between. CDR1 is SGDLS and CDR2 is YYNGEE in the germline V gene. This CDR3 reads CASSAPAATFTDTQYF. The CDR3 nucleotides read TGTGCCAGCAGCGCGCCCGCGGCTACTTTCACAGATACGCAGTATTTT.

The chain is built from TRBV3-1 (or the pseudogene TRBV3-2) and TRBJ2-1; 11 bases map to TRBD1. The J segment lost 6 bases and the V segment lost 1 base, leaving 8 bases of the junction unmatched. The germline CDR1 and CDR2 sequences are LGHDT and YNNKEL (reference sequence). The CDR3 covers 17 residues. The CDR3 DNA reads TGTGCCAGCAGCCAAGGCTTCGGGACAGGGGGTTTCAATGAGCAGTTCTTC. Amino acid sequence: CASSQGFGTGGFNEQFF.

The chain combines TRBV6-1 with TRBJ2-7; 8 nucleotides align to TRBD1. The CDR3 is made up of 15 amino acids. Trimming at V came to 3 bases and at J to 3 bases, leaving 7 bases not matched to a gene. CDR1 is MNHNS, CDR2 SASEGT, per germline. The CDR3 region has the DNA TGTGCCAGCAGTGATTACAGGGGGAGTCACTACGAGCAGTACTTC. The encoded protein is CASSDYRGSHYEQYF.

The chain recombines TRBV12-3 or TRBV12-4 with TRBJ1-2; D not resolved. With 7 bases removed from V and 5 bases from J, the gap between germline ends came to 14 bases. The CDR3 sequence is 13 residues long. This CDR3 is CASTLGGGYGYTF. CDR3 DNA: TGTGCCAGCACCTTAGGCGGAGGTTATGGCTACACCTTC.

The chain carries TRBV9 and TRBJ2-1; 13 bases line up with TRBD2. CDR1 SGDLS and CDR2 YYNGEE come from the germline V gene. The V segment lost 4 bases and the J segment 4 bases; nucleotides outside the gene matches: 5. The CDR3 consists of 16 residues. CDR3 DNA: TGTGCCAGCAGCCTCAGACTAGCGGGAGGTTACAATGAGCAGTTCTTC. Translating it yields CASSLRLAGGYNEQFF.

J is TRBJ2-7 and V is TRBV27; D remains ambiguous. Trimming pared 3 bases from V and 6 bases from J, leaving 9 bases between. The CDR3 spans 12 residues. In germline, CDR1 is MNHEY, CDR2 SMNVEV (reference sequence). CDR3 DNA: TGTGCCAGCAGTTTCCCCGGGTCCGAGCAGTACTTC. Residues: CASSFPGSEQYF.

V gene TRBV19 combines with J gene TRBJ1-6; TRBD1 matches 8 bases. The junction had 13 bases not matched to a gene; V was cut back by 5 bases and J by 7 bases. The CDR3 extends over 17 amino acids. Germline CDR1 LNHDA, CDR2 SQIVND (reference sequence). The CDR3 loop is CASSVILTGVGNSPLHF. CDR3 nucleotides: TGTGCCAGTAGTGTTATTTTGACAGGGGTCGGGAATTCACCCCTCCACTTT. Full variable domain (outside the CDR3, taken from reference TRBV19 and TRBJ1-6): DGGITQSPKYLFRKEGQNVTLSCEQNLNHDAMYWYRQDPGQGLRLIYYSQIVNDFQKGDIAEGYSVSREKKESFPLTVTSAQKNPTAFYLCASSVILTGVGNSPLHFGNGTRLTVT.

CDR3 sequence: CASSPGTSGGADTQYF. The CDR3 region has the DNA TGTGCCAGCAGCCCTGGGACTAGCGGGGGCGCAGATACGCAGTATTTT. The gene calls are TRBV5-4 and TRBJ2-3, with 14 bases lining up with TRBD2. The V and J ends lost 4 bases and 4 bases, in that order; junction bases with no gene match: 5. CDR1 and CDR2 (germline): SGHNT, YYREEE (reference sequence). This CDR3 spans 16 amino acids.

V usage is TRBV4-1 and J usage is TRBJ2-2, with 10 positions matching TRBD1. The J segment lost 2 bases and the V segment lost 7 bases, leaving 7 bases of the junction unmatched. The germline CDR1 and CDR2 sequences are MGHRA and YSYEKL. This CDR3 is 16 amino acids long. This CDR3 reads CASIQTGGLNTGELFF. CDR3 nucleotide sequence: TGCGCCAGCATCCAGACAGGGGGCTTAAACACCGGGGAGCTGTTTTTT.

The V and J genes are TRBV9 and TRBJ2-5, with 8 nucleotides matching TRBD1. Germline CDR1 and CDR2: SGDLS and YYNGEE. This CDR3 spans 15 amino acids. Unmatched junction bases numbered 5, after V lost 2 bases and J lost 2 bases. CDR3 in amino acids: CASSVSRTGQETQYF. In nucleotides, the CDR3 is TGTGCCAGCAGCGTCTCGAGGACAGGGCAAGAGACCCAGTACTTC.

V and J are TRBV30 and TRBJ1-1; D remains ambiguous. This CDR3 is 11 amino acids long. Germline loops: CDR1 GTSNPN, CDR2 SVGIG (reference sequence). Trimming shortened V by 6 bases and J by 2 bases, and 7 bases separated the two germline ends. The DNA of the CDR3 is TGTGCCTGCCGACTCAACACTGAAGCTTTCTTT. Its protein is CACRLNTEAFF. Combining the CDR3 with reference TRBV30 and TRBJ1-1 gives the whole variable domain SQTIHQWPATLVQPVGSPLSLECTVEGTSNPNLYWYRQAAGRGLQLLFYSVGIGQISSEVPQNLSASRPQDRQFILSSKKLLLSDSGFYLCACRLNTEAFFGQGTRLTVV.

The V gene is TRBV6-6, the J gene TRBJ2-5, with D perhaps matching TRBD2 (7 bases). There are 16 residues in the CDR3. Germline V gene lookup returns CDR1 MNHNY and CDR2 SVGAGI (reference sequence). Trimming took off 2 bases at V and 3 bases at J, with 16 bases between the two ends. Written as DNA, the CDR3 is TGTGCCAGCAGTTACATATGGGGGCGGGGGAAAGAGACCCAGTACTTC. Translated, it gives CASSYIWGRGKETQYF.

V usage is TRBV7-8 and J usage is TRBJ2-7, with 10 bases that match TRBD2. Losses at the gene ends were 4 bases for V and 1 base for J; bases not matched to a gene: 22. Germline CDR1 and CDR2: SGHVS and FQNEAQ. CDR3 length equals 21 residues. DNA for the CDR3: TGTGCCAGCAGCTCGCCCTTTACAGGGCTCAGCGGGAGGGTTATATCCTACGAGCAGTACTTC. The encoded protein is CASSSPFTGLSGRVISYEQYF.

The chain uses TRBV20-1 and TRBJ2-5, with D maybe TRBD2 (5 bases). V lost 5 bases to trimming and J lost 5 bases, with 9 bases between them. The length of the CDR3 is 11 residues. Germline V gene data show CDR1 as DFQATT and CDR2 as SNEGSKA (reference sequence). The DNA for the CDR3 is TGCAGTGCTCCAAGAGGGGAGACCCAGTACTTC. Translating it yields CSAPRGETQYF.

J is TRBJ2-3 and V is TRBV18, with D perhaps matching TRBD2 (7 bases). Germline values: CDR1 KGHSH, CDR2 LQKENI. This CDR3 has 16 amino acids. V lost 2 bases, J lost 2 bases, and 14 bases lay in between. Here the CDR3 DNA reads TGTGCCAGCTCACCAAACGGGGGGCGCCTCACAGATACGCAGTATTTT. Translating it yields CASSPNGGRLTDTQYF.

V and J are TRBV5-1 and TRBJ1-1; D is perhaps TRBD1 (5 bases). The CDR3 length is 15 residues. Germline CDR1 and CDR2: SGHRS and YFSETQ. Trimming took off 4 bases at V and 2 bases at J, with 15 bases between the two ends. CDR3 region: CASSPREGPNTEAFF. The CDR3 DNA reads TGCGCCAGCAGCCCCAGGGAGGGCCCCAACACTGAAGCTTTCTTT. The full variable domain, rest sourced from reference TRBV5-1 and TRBJ1-1, is KAGVTQTPRYLIKTRGQQVTLSCSPISGHRSVSWYQQTPGQGLQFLFEYFSETQRNKGNFPGRFSGRQFSNSRSEMNVSTLELGDSALYLCASSPREGPNTEAFFGQGTRLTVV.